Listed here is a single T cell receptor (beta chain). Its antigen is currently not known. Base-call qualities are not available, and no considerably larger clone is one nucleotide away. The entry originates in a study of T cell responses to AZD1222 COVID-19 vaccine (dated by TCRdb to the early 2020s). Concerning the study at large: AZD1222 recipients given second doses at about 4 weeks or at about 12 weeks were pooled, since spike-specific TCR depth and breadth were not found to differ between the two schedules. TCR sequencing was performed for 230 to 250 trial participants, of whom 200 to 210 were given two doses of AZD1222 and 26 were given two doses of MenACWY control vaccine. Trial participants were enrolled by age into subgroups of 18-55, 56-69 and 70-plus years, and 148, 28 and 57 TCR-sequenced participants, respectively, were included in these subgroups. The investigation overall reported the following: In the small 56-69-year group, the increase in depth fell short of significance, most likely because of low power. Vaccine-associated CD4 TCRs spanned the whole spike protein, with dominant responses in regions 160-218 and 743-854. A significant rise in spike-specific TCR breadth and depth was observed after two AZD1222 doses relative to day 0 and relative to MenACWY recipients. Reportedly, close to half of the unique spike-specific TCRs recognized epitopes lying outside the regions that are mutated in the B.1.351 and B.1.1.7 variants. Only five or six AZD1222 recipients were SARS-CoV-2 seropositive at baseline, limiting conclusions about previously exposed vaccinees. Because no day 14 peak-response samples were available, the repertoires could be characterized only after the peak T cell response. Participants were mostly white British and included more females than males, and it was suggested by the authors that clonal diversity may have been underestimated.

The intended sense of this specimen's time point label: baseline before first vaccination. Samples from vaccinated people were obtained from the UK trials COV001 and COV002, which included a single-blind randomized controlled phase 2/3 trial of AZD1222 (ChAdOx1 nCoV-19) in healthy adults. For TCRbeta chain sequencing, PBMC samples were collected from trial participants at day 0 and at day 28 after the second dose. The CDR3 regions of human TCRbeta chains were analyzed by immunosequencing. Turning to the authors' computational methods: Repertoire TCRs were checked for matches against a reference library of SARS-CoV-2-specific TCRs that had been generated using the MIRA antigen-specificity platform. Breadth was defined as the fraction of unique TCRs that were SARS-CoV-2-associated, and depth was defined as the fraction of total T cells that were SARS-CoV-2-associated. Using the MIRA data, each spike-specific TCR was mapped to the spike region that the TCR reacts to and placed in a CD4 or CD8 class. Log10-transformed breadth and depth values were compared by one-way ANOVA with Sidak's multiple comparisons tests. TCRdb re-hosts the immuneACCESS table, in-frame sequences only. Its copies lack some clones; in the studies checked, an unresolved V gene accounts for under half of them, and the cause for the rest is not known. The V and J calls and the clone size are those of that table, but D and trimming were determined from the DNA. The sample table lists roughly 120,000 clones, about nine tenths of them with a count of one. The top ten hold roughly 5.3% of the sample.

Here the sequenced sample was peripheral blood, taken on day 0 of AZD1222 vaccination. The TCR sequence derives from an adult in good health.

The CDR3 reads CAWSVPPETYEQYF. The DNA sequence is as follows: TGTGCCTGGAGTGTACCACCGGAGACCTACGAGCAGTACTTC. The rearrangement joined TRBV30 to TRBJ2-7, with no D gene named confidently. The germline ends are 11 bases apart after V is trimmed by 0 bases and J by 2 bases. CDR3 length: 14 amino acids, cysteine to phenylalanine. The entry retains the CDR3 DNA only, 42 bases that are in frame from base 1. Via the germline V gene (reference sequence), CDR1 is GTSNPN and CDR2 SVGIG.